Included here is one T cell receptor (beta chain) sequence, with context. Its antigen is currently not known. No per-base quality is available; no much larger clone lies one base away. This entry is derived from a study of blood T cell repertoires in COVID-19 (dated by TCRdb to between 2020 and 2021). Study-level background: Collaborator samples came from the United States, Italy and Spain and covered acute and convalescent phases of COVID-19. The prospective study material was composed of cDNA or gDNA derived from T cells, B-cell-depleted T cells, or PBMCs. Deeply sampled blood TCRbeta repertoires from subjects exposed to, actively infected with, or recovered from COVID-19 were included in the dataset. The repertoires were released in a freely available public database meant as a resource for research on the immune response to SARS-CoV-2. The samples were drawn from the first 160 participants of the ongoing ImmuneRACE study and from 1,200 or so subjects provided by 6 global collaborators. Nearly every sample came with metadata listing a de-identified subject ID, COVID-19 status, age in years and sex. Where available, HLA class I and class II types were obtained from metadata supplied by the sample provider rather than from assay-based typing.

TCRbeta CDR3 regions were amplified from genomic DNA using the immunoSEQ Assay, a bias-controlled multiplex PCR. Under the source paper's analysis protocol: The number of nucleated cells in each sample was estimated by amplification of reference gene primers within the assay. To quantify the absolute abundance of each unique TCRbeta CDR3 rearrangement, sequence reads were collapsed and filtered. For each sample, productive Simpson clonality was calculated as the square root of Simpson's diversity index across productive rearrangements. Entries here come from immuneACCESS through TCRdb and include only in-frame sequences with V and J called. Some clones fail to appear in such tables; in the studies checked, an unresolved V gene covers under half of the shortfall, and the cause of the remainder is unknown. V and J calls plus clone size are reproduced from that table; the DNA served to infer D and trimming. Counted in this sample were approximately 190,000 clones; 82% of them appeared once. The ten biggest clones cover 7.8% of the sample.

One collaborating source in Seattle enrolled patients during active infection and followed them longitudinally through the course of disease. Whole blood was collected in K2EDTA tubes by collaborating institutions according to the institutions' own protocols. For TCRbeta analysis, collaborators shipped samples in one of three forms: frozen whole blood, isolated PBMCs, or DNA extracted from either of those sample types. V drops 0 bases and J drops 6 bases, leaving 11 bases in between. From a lookup of the germline V gene, CDR1 and CDR2 are SNHLY and FYNNEI. The CDR3 holds 14 amino acids from the cysteine to the phenylalanine. Just CDR3 DNA is preserved here, 42 bases in frame from base 1. The research as a whole found: The amount of clinical and demographic metadata varied by source and participant and was provided uncurated.

Sequenced input: peripheral blood. This receptor chain uses TRBV2 and TRBJ1-2; no D gene call is confident. This receptor was identified in a woman in her fifties or sixties with COVID-19, enrolled during active disease. The CDR3 protein sequence reads: CASSEALLGHGYTF. The DNA is as follows: TGTGCCAGCAGTGAAGCGCTGTTGGGCCATGGCTACACCTTC.